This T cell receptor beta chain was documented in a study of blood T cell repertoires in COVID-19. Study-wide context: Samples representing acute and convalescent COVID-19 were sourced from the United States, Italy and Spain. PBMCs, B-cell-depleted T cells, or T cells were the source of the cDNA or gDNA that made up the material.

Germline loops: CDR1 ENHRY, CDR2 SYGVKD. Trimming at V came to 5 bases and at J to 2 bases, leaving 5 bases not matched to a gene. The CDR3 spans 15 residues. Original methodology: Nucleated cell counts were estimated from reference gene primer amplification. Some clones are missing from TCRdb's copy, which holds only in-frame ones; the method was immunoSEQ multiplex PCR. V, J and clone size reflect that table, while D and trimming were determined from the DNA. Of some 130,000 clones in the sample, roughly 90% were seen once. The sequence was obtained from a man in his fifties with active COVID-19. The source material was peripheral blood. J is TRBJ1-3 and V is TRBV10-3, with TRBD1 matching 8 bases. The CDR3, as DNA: TGTGCCATCAGTCAGGACAGGGTGGCTGGAAACACCATATATTTT. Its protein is CAISQDRVAGNTIYF.